This T cell receptor beta chain originates from a study of blood T cell repertoires in COVID-19. Sequenced by immunoSEQ multiplex PCR; TCRdb stores in-frame clones only, minus some. The table records approximately 300,000 clones, approximately 90% of them present only once. V lost 8 bases and J lost 0, with 8 bases in between. This CDR3 has 12 residues. CDR1 is MNHEY, CDR2 SMNVEV, per germline (reference sequence). This clone has a handful of counts. Other DNA sequences of this sample code for an identical CDR3. The TCR originated in a man under 40 who had recovered from COVID-19. Sequenced input: PBMCs or T cells enriched from blood (not recorded which). The J gene is TRBJ2-7, the V gene TRBV27; D is unclear. The CDR3 nucleotides read TGTGCCAGCTATTCGAGCTCCTACGAGCAGTACTTC. Encoded protein: CASYSSSYEQYF.